This T cell receptor beta chain was profiled in a study of metastatic and nonmetastatic thyroid tumors. The overall study: The authors compared repertoires across blood and tumor or nodule tissue from malignant and benign thyroid patients.

As concerns this clone: Its cognate antigen is unknown.

The CDR3 totals 14 residues. CDR1 and CDR2 from the germline V gene are MNHNS and SASEGT. V lost 3 bases and J lost 1, with 7 bases in between. Nobody among the patients had been given any treatment before thyroid surgery. Authors' processing steps: The study took CDR3 differences across clinicopathological groups and made a distant-metastasis classifier for papillary thyroid cancer from them. From the PCR reads, TCRdb re-called clones with MiXCR. The V and J calls were determined by TCRdb, not by the authors. In the table there are thousands of clones, roughly 20% of which are singletons. Study-level points and caveats: The reported finding was significantly higher TCR beta diversity in malignant thyroid tumors relative to benign nodules, in blood and tumor.

The receptor was derived from a female donor with papillary thyroid cancer or a benign thyroid nodule (not recorded which). Some clones in this sample may be carry-over from other donors' samples. The rearrangement joins TRBV6-1 to TRBJ1-5; no clear D. Sample: adjacent normal tissue. The CDR3 loop is CASSEGRSNQPQHF. The CDR3 nucleotides read TGTGCCAGCAGTGAGGGTCGAAGCAATCAGCCCCAGCATTTT.